Listed below are T cell receptor beta chains from one sample, sequenced in a study of regulatory T cells in long-lasting Graves disease. MiXCR, applied by TCRdb to the multiplex PCR reads, yields one record per CDR3 protein. The sample lists 360,000 or so distinct CDR3 sequences; about 10% were seen once. The data also belong to a second study, concerning T cells in Graves' hyperthyroidism and ophthalmopathy.

The sequencing used peripheral blood mononuclear cells (PBMCs), collected at new diagnosis, from a patient treated with antithyroid drugs. The receptors stem from a woman aged 18-35 years with Graves disease. CDR3s leave out the opening cysteine and the closing phenylalanine or tryptophan. Expanded clones get a size class; other rows say once, few or many, or leave the size out.

j_call clone_size v_call cdr3_aa
TRBJ2-2 many TRBV28 ASRPFGTKNTGELF
TRBJ1-1 many TRBV7-3 ASSLMGRGFGTEAF
TRBJ1-3 many TRBV7-9 ASSLVSRDGNTIY
TRBJ2-7 many TRBV2 ASSLTSYEQY
TRBJ1-2 many TRBV11-2 ASSLTAVRPPNYGYT
TRBJ2-1 NA TRBV14 ASSQVEAGYYNEQF
TRBJ2-3 many TRBV12-3/TRBV12-4 ASSPKWKGDTQY
TRBJ2-3 NA TRBV6-9 ASSYSKGANTQY
TRBJ2-3 few TRBV11-3 ASSLDSRLKPTQY
TRBJ2-3 many TRBV12-3/TRBV12-4 ASSPTGLTDTQY
TRBJ1-5 many TRBV5-5 ASSQSSGHVKISQPQH
TRBJ1-1 many TRBV28 ASSRQRANTEAF
TRBJ2-7 many TRBV6-5 ASSSWTSDDYEQY
TRBJ1-6 NA TRBV25-1 ASSEFTGGSPLH
TRBJ2-1 NA TRBV4-1 ASSPRTSGHEQF
TRBJ1-3 few TRBV10-3 ATSTGTASGNTIY
TRBJ1-1 once TRBV7-6 TSSPQVNTEAF
TRBJ2-5 many TRBV15 ATSSGGVRETQY
TRBJ1-2 NA TRBV11-1 ASSLRGTRNGYT
TRBJ1-5 NA TRBV6-5 ASSYNIGQFNQPQH
TRBJ2-7 many TRBV6-2/TRBV6-3 ASSYYPERLTYEQY
TRBJ2-7 many TRBV4-1 ASSQGHGGLAHEQY
TRBJ1-6 many TRBV4-2 ASSQGQGYNSPLH
TRBJ2-3 few TRBV24-1 ATSGGAWLSTDTQY
TRBJ1-1 many TRBV29-1 SVELARWNTEAF
TRBJ1-6 many TRBV28 ASSLRGISSSPLH
TRBJ1-1 many TRBV20-1 SASWDRVNTEAF
TRBJ1-1 many TRBV11-2 ASSFRYLEGSEAF
TRBJ2-3 NA TRBV3-1 ASSQDTFIRRLAGGRDTDTQY
TRBJ2-3 many TRBV9 ASSLSEGQGADTQY
TRBJ2-2 few TRBV5-1 ASSLVQGAPIGELF
TRBJ2-3 many TRBV11-2 ASSFTPAGAADTQY
TRBJ2-7 many TRBV28 ASSLFRTDYEQY
TRBJ2-2 few TRBV27 ANSIQQGRTGELF
TRBJ2-1 many TRBV28 ASSLGVGKQF
TRBJ1-1 NA TRBV20-1 SARPEQGETEAF
TRBJ2-1 many TRBV11-2 ASSLITSGNPYNEQF
TRBJ2-3 many TRBV25-1 ASSERGITDTQY
TRBJ2-7 many TRBV10-3 AMASGPTYEQY
TRBJ1-4 many TRBV29-1 SVVWVAGEGLGEKLF
TRBJ1-6 NA TRBV20-1 SARTALVSSYNSPLH
TRBJ2-1 NA TRBV24-1 ATSEGTGYPWFEQF
TRBJ1-2 many TRBV29-1 SVGGTTIGRGYT
TRBJ1-4 NA TRBV19 ASTARGLSEKLF
TRBJ1-1 many TRBV15 ATSRVGTGGWTEAF
TRBJ2-7 many TRBV29-1 SFTWGYEQY
TRBJ1-2 many TRBV9 ASSVGTGVYGYT